The 12 T cell receptor beta chains in this list originate from one sample, sequenced in a study of CD8+CD57+ T cells in acquired aplastic anemia. Only patients with CD8+CD57+ cell expansion on flow cytometry were chosen for sequencing. For CDR3 and TCR beta VDJ profiling, genomic DNA was the template used. Using its own MiXCR run on the reads, TCRdb lists one record per CDR3 protein. The sample holds around 50,000 distinct CDR3 sequences, approximately 54% seen once. The material sequenced was sorted CD4+, CD8+, or CD8+CD57+ T cells (not recorded which) from PBMCs. The receptors stem from a human donor with aplastic anemia.

V gene TRBV15 combines with J gene TRBJ2-3; 9 bases agree with TRBD2. The germline V gene encodes CDR1 LNHNV and CDR2 YYDKDF (reference sequence). The CDR3 is 13 residues long. The junction had 7 bases not matched to a gene; V was cut back by 5 bases and J by 10 bases. The CDR3 sequence is CATSGVAGEAQYF. In DNA, the CDR3 is TGTGCCACCAGCGGCGTAGCGGGAGAGGCGCAGTATTTT.

This clonotype was recorded many times. V usage is TRBV9 and J usage is TRBJ2-3; 9 nucleotides agree with TRBD2. V shed 6 bases and J 2 bases; nucleotides not matched to a gene: 7. CDR3 length equals 15 residues. CDR1 and CDR2 (germline): SGDLS, YYNGEE. The CDR3 sequence: CASTAGGRYTDTQYF. DNA for the CDR3: TGTGCCAGCACCGCGGGGGGGCGCTACACAGATACGCAGTATTTT.

This clonotype was seen more than once but under ten times. The rearrangement joins TRBV6-1 to TRBJ2-2; 10 bases map to TRBD1. CDR1 is MNHNS and CDR2 is SASEGT in the germline V gene. The ends lost 6 bases at V and 5 bases at J; junction bases unmatched: 12. The CDR3 contains 17 residues. As DNA, the CDR3 is TGTGCCAGCAGGGCGGGACAGGGGCCATCCGGGACCGGGGAGCTGTTTTTT. This gives the protein CASRAGQGPSGTGELFF.

This chain joins TRBV9 and TRBJ1-2, with D tentatively TRBD1 (5 bases). CDR1 and CDR2 (germline): SGDLS, YYNGEE. This CDR3 has 14 amino acids. The V end was cut by 0 bases, the J end by 5 bases, with 11 bases between. The CDR3 sequence: CASSVVDTEYGYTF. The CDR3 nucleotides are TGTGCCAGCAGCGTAGTGGACACAGAATATGGCTACACCTTC.

The chain joins TRBV2 to TRBJ1-2; tentative D call: TRBD1 (5 bases). Germline CDR1 is SNHLY and CDR2 is FYNNEI. The CDR3 has 13 residues. Trimming removed 3 bases from V and 2 bases from J, with 7 bases in between. This chain's CDR3 is CASSEGENYGYTF. Written as DNA, the CDR3 is TGTGCCAGCAGTGAGGGGGAGAACTATGGCTACACCTTC.

The sample holds many counts of this clonotype. The chain joins TRBV3-1 to TRBJ1-5; D is undetermined. Deletions cut 1 base from V and 4 bases from J, with 11 bases between. Germline CDR1 is LGHDT and CDR2 is YNNKEL (reference sequence). This CDR3 is 15 amino acids long. The CDR3 bases are TGTGCCAGCAGCCAAGCGTTCGAACAGAATCAGCCCCAGCATTTT. Protein product: CASSQAFEQNQPQHF.

The chain is built from TRBV6-1 and TRBJ1-2; TRBD1 agrees at 9 bases. The CDR3 extends over 16 amino acids. J gave up 8 bases and V 6 bases, and 16 bases lay outside the gene matches. CDR1 MNHNS and CDR2 SASEGT come from the germline V gene. The CDR3 sequence: CASSLPPGTGREGYTF. CDR3 DNA sequence: TGTGCCAGCAGCCTACCCCCCGGGACAGGGCGGGAAGGCTACACCTTC.

This clonotype was detected a few times. V gene TRBV5-6 combines with J gene TRBJ2-5; TRBD2 might be the D (5 bases). V lost 0 bases, J lost 1 base, and 13 bases lay in between. CDR3 size: 16 residues. The germline CDR1 and CDR2 sequences are SGHDT and YYEEEE. The CDR3 DNA reads as TGTGCCAGCAGCTTGGCCCTACCAGGAGGCCAAGAGACCCAGTACTTC. It yields the protein CASSLALPGGQETQYF.

The chain uses TRBV7-9 and TRBJ2-7, with 10 bases fitting TRBD1. CDR3 length equals 14 residues. Germline V gene data show CDR1 as SEHNR and CDR2 as FQNEAQ (reference sequence). The ends lost 4 bases at V and 4 bases at J; junction bases unmatched: 4. For the CDR3, the DNA is TGTGCCAGCAGCTCTCCGGGACAGGGGTACGAGCAGTACTTC. It yields the protein CASSSPGQGYEQYF.

This clonotype was recorded a few times. This sequence joins TRBV2 and TRBJ2-7, with 9 bases identical to TRBD2. V lost 2 bases and J lost 5; bases outside the gene matches: 4. This CDR3 has 14 amino acids. CDR1 and CDR2 (germline): SNHLY, FYNNEI. CDR3 DNA: TGTGCCAGCAGTGAATTTAGCGGGAGTGACGAGCAGTACTTC. Protein sequence: CASSEFSGSDEQYF.

This clonotype is labeled medium-sized. This CDR3 is CASSPVGGPGETQYF. Written as DNA, the CDR3 is TGTGCCAGCAGCCCAGTAGGGGGACCAGGAGAGACCCAGTACTTC. This chain uses TRBV7-2 with TRBJ2-5, with D perhaps matching TRBD1 (6 bases). This CDR3 is 15 amino acids long. V was trimmed by 5 bases and J by 4 bases, leaving 17 bases between them. CDR1 is SGHTA, CDR2 FQGNSA, per germline.

This clonotype has more than one count but fewer than ten. The V and J genes are TRBV20-1 and TRBJ2-1; D might be TRBD1 or TRBD2, each matching 5 bases. Germline-derived CDR1 and CDR2 are DFQATT and SNEGSKA (reference sequence). The CDR3 loop spans 14 amino acids. Trimming shortened V by 1 base and J by 6 bases, and 13 bases separated the two germline ends. CDR3 nucleotides: TGCAGTGCTAGAGCTAAGGGTGGGGGCAATGAGCAGTTCTTC. As protein: CSARAKGGGNEQFF.